The 29 T cell receptor beta chains listed next were all sequenced from one sample in a study of blood T cells in healthy people across ages. Combining a sample-barcoded 5' primer with a J-beta primer mix, a second PCR ran for about 7 to 12 cycles. TCRdb itself ran the 5' RACE reads through MiXCR, one entry per CDR3 protein. The sample carries 1.5 million to 1.9 million distinct CDR3 sequences, 42% recorded once. Sequences were obtained from blood. The receptors were gathered from a woman between 18 and 30 years old in good health.

This clonotype has just a few counts. J is TRBJ1-5 and V is TRBV7-8; D not resolved. Trimming took 2 bases from V and 0 from J, leaving 8 bases between them. The CDR3 is 15 amino acids. Per the germline V gene, CDR1 is SGHVS and CDR2 is FQNEAQ. The CDR3 coding sequence is TGTGCCAGCAGCTTAAATAGAGGTAGCAATCAGCCCCAGCATTTT. This translates into CASSLNRGSNQPQHF.

The CDR3 loop is CASTAAGQGGQPQHF. CDR3 coding DNA: TGTGCCAGCACCGCCGCCGGACAGGGGGGTCAGCCCCAGCATTTT. The chain links TRBV6-2 or TRBV6-3 to TRBJ1-5, with 10 bases identical to TRBD1. V trimming: 7 bases; J trimming: 6 bases; junction bases outside the gene matches: 9. The CDR3 totals 15 residues. Germline CDR1 MNHEY, CDR2 SVGEGT.

V usage is TRBV29-1 and J usage is TRBJ2-7; 7 nucleotides align to TRBD2. Germline loops: CDR1 SQVTM, CDR2 ANQGSEA. Trimming at V came to 7 bases and at J to 0 bases, leaving 3 bases not matched to a gene. CDR3 length: 12 residues. The CDR3 is CSAGTTSYEQYF. In DNA, the CDR3 is TGCAGCGCCGGGACTACCTCCTACGAGCAGTACTTC.

This clonotype has more than one count but fewer than ten. V is TRBV10-1 and J is TRBJ2-7; 9 bases are shared with TRBD1. Germline values: CDR1 WNHNN, CDR2 SYGVQD (reference sequence). The trim removed 5 bases at V and 5 bases at J, leaving 4 bases unmatched. The CDR3 is 13 residues long. The CDR3 loop is CASSLNRGHEQYF. The CDR3 region has the DNA TGCGCCAGCAGTCTAAACAGGGGGCACGAGCAGTACTTC.

J is TRBJ1-1 and V is TRBV9, with 7 bases that match TRBD1. Per germline, CDR1 SGDLS and CDR2 YYNGEE. The CDR3 runs to 14 residues. V shed 3 bases, J shed 3 bases, and the junction held 5 bases outside the gene matches. The CDR3 reads CASSAYDRDTEAFF. The CDR3 nucleotides are TGTGCCAGCAGCGCCTACGACAGGGACACTGAAGCTTTCTTT.

CDR3 sequence reads: CASSQIGVGELFF. DNA for the CDR3: TGTGCCAGCAGCCAAATCGGTGTCGGGGAGCTGTTTTTT. The chain has TRBV7-2 and TRBJ2-2; D gene ambiguous. The CDR3 consists of 13 residues. V was shortened by 5 bases and J by 7 bases, with 11 bases between the two germline ends. The germline V gene has CDR1 SGHTA and CDR2 FQGNSA.

The chain joins TRBV7-8 to TRBJ2-1; possible D gene TRBD2, 5 bases. Trimming took off 6 bases at V and 7 bases at J, with 22 bases between the two ends. Germline loops: CDR1 SGHVS, CDR2 FQNEAQ. The CDR3 is 16 amino acids. CDR3 region: CASSLERFGLGNEQFF. The CDR3 coding sequence is TGTGCCAGCAGTCTCGAGCGGTTCGGCTTGGGGAATGAGCAGTTCTTC.

The CDR3 reads CASTLKLVGPYNEQYF. DNA for the CDR3: TGTGCCAGTACCCTCAAGTTAGTCGGGCCTTACAATGAGCAGTACTTC. This chain connects TRBV27 to TRBJ2-1; no definite D call. Matching the DNA end better, TRBJ2-7 makes the J call doubtful. The CDR3 is made up of 16 amino acids. CDR1 is MNHEY and CDR2 is SMNVEV in the germline V gene (reference sequence).

The chain recombines TRBV20-1 with TRBJ2-5, with D perhaps being TRBD1 or TRBD2 (5 bases each). There are 11 residues in the CDR3. In germline, CDR1 is DFQATT, CDR2 SNEGSKA (reference sequence). The germline V and J ends were trimmed by 6 bases and 5 bases, with 10 bases remaining between them. CDR3 nucleotide sequence: TGCAGTGCCGGGACCTTCGAGACCCAGTACTTC. This encodes CSAGTFETQYF.

The rearrangement links TRBV30 to TRBJ2-2; D ambiguous. CDR1 is GTSNPN, CDR2 SVGIG, per germline (reference sequence). This CDR3 has 14 residues. The V and J ends lost 2 bases and 3 bases respectively, with 10 bases between them. CDR3 sequence (DNA): TGTGCCTGGAGTTTTGGTCAGGACACCGGGGAGCTGTTTTTT. Translation gives CAWSFGQDTGELFF.

This clonotype was detected once. A much larger clone lies one base from this, so it may be a read error. The rearrangement links TRBV11-2 to TRBJ2-4; D remains unclear. The germline V gene has CDR1 SGHAT and CDR2 FQNNGV. V lost 1 base and J lost 4, with 11 bases in between. The length of the CDR3 is 15 residues. The CDR3 DNA is TGTGCCAGCAGCTTAGTCCGGAACAGTAAAAACATTCAGTACTTC. Translating gives CASSLVRNSKNIQYF.

This clonotype has only a few counts. The CDR3: CASSLSGPTGRTEAFF. CDR3 DNA: TGTGCCAGCAGCCTTAGTGGCCCGACAGGGAGGACTGAAGCTTTCTTT. The J gene is TRBJ1-1, the V gene TRBV21-1; TRBD1, the D gene given by the table, was not confirmed from the DNA. TRBV21-1 represents a pseudogene. This CDR3 contains 16 residues.

V is TRBV15 and J is TRBJ1-1; unclear D gene. The CDR3 sequence is 12 residues long. In germline, CDR1 is LNHNV, CDR2 YYDKDF (reference sequence). V lost 1 base, J lost 10 bases, and 10 bases lay in between. CDR3 bases: TGTGCCACCAGCAGAGGTGAGGGCAGAGCTTTCTTT. Its protein product is CATSRGEGRAFF. The full variable domain, completed using reference TRBV15 and TRBJ1-1, is DAMVIQNPRYQVTQFGKPVTLSCSQTLNHNVMYWYQQKSSQAPKLLFHYYDKDFNNEADTPDNFQSRRPNTSFCFLDIRSPGLGDTAMYLCATSRGEGRAFFGQGTRLTVV.

This clonotype was picked up a small number of times. This chain connects TRBV6-5 to TRBJ2-1; 9 bases match TRBD2. V lost 6 bases, J lost 4 bases, and 4 bases stayed unmatched. The CDR3 contains 14 residues. CDR1 is MNHEY, CDR2 SVGAGI, per germline. The CDR3 DNA reads TGTGCCAGCAGCGCGGGGGGGGATTACAATGAGCAGTTCTTC. Protein product: CASSAGGDYNEQFF.

The V gene is TRBV4-2, the J gene TRBJ2-1; weak D call: TRBD2 (6 bases). CDR3 length: 18 amino acids. V lost 1 base and J 4 bases, leaving 20 bases between the germline ends. Germline CDR1 reads LGHNA; CDR2 reads YNFKEQ. Here the CDR3 reads CASSQGTITGGVYNEQFF. CDR3 bases: TGTGCCAGCAGCCAAGGGACTATAACAGGAGGGGTGTACAATGAGCAGTTCTTC.

The gene calls are TRBV20-1 and TRBJ2-1, with D perhaps TRBD1 (6 bases). This CDR3 spans 12 amino acids. V gave up 0 bases and J gave up 10 bases, with 10 bases separating them. Germline CDR1 and CDR2: DFQATT and SNEGSKA (reference sequence). The DNA for the CDR3 is TGCAGTGCTAGAGAGGCCCAGGGGGAGCAGTTCTTC. Protein product: CSAREAQGEQFF.

The V call is TRBV29-1, the J call TRBJ2-5, with D possibly called TRBD1 or TRBD2 (5 bases each). The germline CDR1 and CDR2 sequences are SQVTM and ANQGSEA. This CDR3 is built from 12 residues. V was clipped by 5 bases and J by 11 bases, with 18 bases between them. CDR3 DNA: TGCAGCGTTCGGGGCTCCTACAATGAGCAGTACTTC. Translating gives CSVRGSYNEQYF.

This clonotype was seen just once. The chain is built from TRBV20-1 and TRBJ2-1; 7 bases map to TRBD2. The DNA end is more similar to TRBJ2-7, so the J call may be wrong. The V gene's germline CDR1 is DFQATT and CDR2 SNEGSKA (reference sequence). This CDR3 comprises 13 residues. The CDR3 DNA sequence: TGCAGTGCTTGGGCGGGAGTATCCAATGAGCAGTACTTC. This gives the protein CSAWAGVSNEQYF.

This clonotype was seen at least ten times. The V and J genes are TRBV12-5 and TRBJ1-2; the D is unclear. The germline V gene has CDR1 LGHNT and CDR2 FRNRAP. V lost 7 bases and J lost 5, with 17 bases in between. The CDR3 is made up of 14 amino acids. The CDR3 loop is CASAVTGRWYGYTF. The CDR3 coding sequence is TGTGCTAGTGCCGTAACGGGGAGGTGGTATGGCTACACCTTC.

This clonotype turned up a few times. The chain uses TRBV29-1 and TRBJ2-1; perhaps TRBD2 as D (6 bases). Per the germline V gene, CDR1 is SQVTM and CDR2 is ANQGSEA. Trimming cost V 4 bases and J 6 bases, with 13 bases left between them. CDR3 length equals 13 residues. The CDR3 is CSVVAGLVNEQFF. DNA for the CDR3: TGCAGCGTTGTTGCGGGGTTGGTCAATGAGCAGTTCTTC.

This chain connects TRBV15 to TRBJ2-7; D is unresolved. This CDR3 region has 18 residues. CDR1 and CDR2 from the germline V gene are LNHNV and YYDKDF (reference sequence). The V gene lost 0 bases and the J gene lost 7 bases, with 25 bases spanning the gap. The DNA of the CDR3 is TGTGCCACCAGCAGAGATGAGGCATTACGTCTCTCCTACAATGAGCAGTACTTC. Protein product: CATSRDEALRLSYNEQYF. Drawing the rest from reference TRBV15 and TRBJ2-7, the complete variable domain is DAMVIQNPRYQVTQFGKPVTLSCSQTLNHNVMYWYQQKSSQAPKLLFHYYDKDFNNEADTPDNFQSRRPNTSFCFLDIRSPGLGDTAMYLCATSRDEALRLSYNEQYFGPGTRLTVT.

V usage is TRBV25-1 and J usage is TRBJ2-5; 7 bases align to TRBD1. V was pared by 3 bases and J by 9 bases, with 13 bases of the junction left unmatched. Per the germline V gene, CDR1 is MGHDK and CDR2 is SYGVNS. The CDR3 runs 15 residues. This CDR3 is CASSDAGLPTGSQYF. CDR3 DNA: TGTGCCAGCAGTGATGCAGGACTTCCGACAGGGTCCCAGTACTTC. The complete variable domain, with remaining parts taken from reference TRBV25-1 and TRBJ2-5, reads EADIYQTPRYLVIGTGKKITLECSQTMGHDKMYWYQQDPGMELHLIHYSYGVNSTEKGDLSSESTVSRIRTEHFPLTLESARPSHTSQYLCASSDAGLPTGSQYFGPGTRLLVL.

In its sample, this clonotype was seen a few times. The chain combines TRBV30 with TRBJ2-1; 10 bases are shared with TRBD2. V lost 3 bases to trimming and J lost 3 bases; unmatched junction nucleotides: 5. The CDR3 length is 15 residues. From germline, CDR1 is GTSNPN and CDR2 SVGIG (reference sequence). The chain's CDR3 is CAWSHGLAVYNEQFF. CDR3 bases: TGTGCCTGGAGCCACGGACTAGCGGTCTACAATGAGCAGTTCTTC. The complete variable domain, with remaining parts taken from reference TRBV30 and TRBJ2-1, reads SQTIHQWPATLVQPVGSPLSLECTVEGTSNPNLYWYRQAAGRGLQLLFYSVGIGQISSEVPQNLSASRPQDRQFILSSKKLLLSDSGFYLCAWSHGLAVYNEQFFGPGTRLTVL.

This clonotype was seen ten or more times. The V and J genes are TRBV7-8 and TRBJ1-2; a possible D gene is TRBD1 (5 bases). The CDR3 is 13 residues long. V lost 3 bases to trimming and J lost 5 bases, with 10 bases between them. Per the germline V gene, CDR1 is SGHVS and CDR2 is FQNEAQ. The CDR3 here is CASSFGGFYGYTF. The CDR3 nucleotides read TGTGCCAGCAGCTTTGGGGGTTTTTATGGCTACACCTTC. Combining the CDR3 with reference TRBV7-8 and TRBJ1-2 gives the whole variable domain GAGVSQSPRYKVAKRGQDVALRCDPISGHVSLFWYQQALGQGPEFLTYFQNEAQLDKSGLPSDRFFAERPEGSVSTLKIQRTQQEDSAVYLCASSFGGFYGYTFGSGTRLTVV.

The chain couples TRBV29-1 to TRBJ2-3; no definite D call. The CDR3 is made up of 13 amino acids. V lost 4 bases to trimming and J lost 7 bases, with 15 bases between them. The germline V gene has CDR1 SQVTM and CDR2 ANQGSEA. The CDR3 sequence: CSVVGAVGHTQYF. CDR3 nucleotides: TGCAGCGTTGTTGGCGCGGTAGGACATACGCAGTATTTT.

This clonotype was seen a few times. V is TRBV6-5 and J is TRBJ2-6, with D tentatively TRBD1 (6 bases). From germline, CDR1 is MNHEY and CDR2 SVGAGI. Trimming took off 6 bases at V and 0 bases at J, with 12 bases between the two ends. The CDR3 loop spans 16 amino acids. The chain's CDR3 is CASSRTGSSGANVLTF. The CDR3 coding sequence is TGTGCCAGCAGCCGAACAGGGAGCTCTGGGGCCAACGTCCTGACTTTC.

In its sample, this clonotype was seen once. This rearrangement joins TRBV20-1 to TRBJ1-4; no clear D gene. The CDR3 spans 12 residues. Germline CDR1 DFQATT, CDR2 SNEGSKA (reference sequence). V lost 3 bases and J lost 13, with 15 bases in between. The DNA for the CDR3 is TGCAGTGCTAGCGCTCCTCCGGGGAGACTGTTTTTT. The encoded protein is CSASAPPGRLFF.

The chain joins TRBV3-1 to TRBJ1-1; D is undetermined. The CDR3 contains 16 residues. V gave up 0 bases and J gave up 0 bases, with 11 bases separating them. In germline, CDR1 is LGHDT, CDR2 YNNKEL (reference sequence). CDR3 amino acids: CASSQEADGMNTEAFF. Here the CDR3 DNA reads TGTGCCAGCAGCCAAGAAGCTGACGGCATGAACACTGAAGCTTTCTTT.

This clonotype was seen a handful of times. The V call is TRBV28, the J call TRBJ1-1; no reliable D call. Germline assignment: CDR1 MDHEN and CDR2 SYDVKM. V lost 2 bases, J lost 1 base, and 8 bases lay in between. The CDR3 consists of 14 residues. CDR3 in DNA: TGTGCCAGCAGTTTACGATCTGCGAACACTGAAGCTTTCTTT. Translating gives CASSLRSANTEAFF.